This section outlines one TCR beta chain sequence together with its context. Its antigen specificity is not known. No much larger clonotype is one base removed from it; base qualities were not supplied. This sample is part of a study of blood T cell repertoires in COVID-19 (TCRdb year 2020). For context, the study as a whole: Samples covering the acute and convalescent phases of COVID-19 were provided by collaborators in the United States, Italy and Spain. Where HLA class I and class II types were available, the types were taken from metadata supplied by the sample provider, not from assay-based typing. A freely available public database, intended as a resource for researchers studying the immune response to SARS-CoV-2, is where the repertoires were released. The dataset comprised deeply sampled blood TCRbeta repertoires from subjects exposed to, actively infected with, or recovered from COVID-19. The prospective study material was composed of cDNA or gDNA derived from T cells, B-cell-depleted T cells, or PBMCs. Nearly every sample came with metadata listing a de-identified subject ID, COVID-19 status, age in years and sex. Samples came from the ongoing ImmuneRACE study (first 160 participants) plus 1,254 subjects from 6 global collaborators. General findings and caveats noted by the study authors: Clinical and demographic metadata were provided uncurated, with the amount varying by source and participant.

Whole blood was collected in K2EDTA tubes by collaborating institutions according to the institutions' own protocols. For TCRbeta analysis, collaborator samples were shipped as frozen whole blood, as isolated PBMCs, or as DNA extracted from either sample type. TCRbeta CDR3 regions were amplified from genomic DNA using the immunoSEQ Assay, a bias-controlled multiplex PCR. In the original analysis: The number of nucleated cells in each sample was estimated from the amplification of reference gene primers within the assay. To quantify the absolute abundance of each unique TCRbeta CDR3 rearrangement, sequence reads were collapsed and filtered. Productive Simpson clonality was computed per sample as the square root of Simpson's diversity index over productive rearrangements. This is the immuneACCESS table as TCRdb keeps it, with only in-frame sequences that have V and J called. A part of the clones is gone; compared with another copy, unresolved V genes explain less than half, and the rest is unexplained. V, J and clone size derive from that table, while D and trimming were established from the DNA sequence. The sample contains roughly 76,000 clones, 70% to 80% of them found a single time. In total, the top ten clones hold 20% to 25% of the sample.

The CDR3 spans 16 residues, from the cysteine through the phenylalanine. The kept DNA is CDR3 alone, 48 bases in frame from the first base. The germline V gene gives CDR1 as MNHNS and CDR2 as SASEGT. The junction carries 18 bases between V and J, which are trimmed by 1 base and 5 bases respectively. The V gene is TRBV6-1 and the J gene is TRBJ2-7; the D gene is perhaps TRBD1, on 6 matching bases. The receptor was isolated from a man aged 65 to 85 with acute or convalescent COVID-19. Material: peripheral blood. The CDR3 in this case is CASSEGQGQGIHEQYF. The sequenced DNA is TGTGCCAGCAGTGAAGGCCAGGGGCAGGGAATCCACGAGCAGTACTTC.